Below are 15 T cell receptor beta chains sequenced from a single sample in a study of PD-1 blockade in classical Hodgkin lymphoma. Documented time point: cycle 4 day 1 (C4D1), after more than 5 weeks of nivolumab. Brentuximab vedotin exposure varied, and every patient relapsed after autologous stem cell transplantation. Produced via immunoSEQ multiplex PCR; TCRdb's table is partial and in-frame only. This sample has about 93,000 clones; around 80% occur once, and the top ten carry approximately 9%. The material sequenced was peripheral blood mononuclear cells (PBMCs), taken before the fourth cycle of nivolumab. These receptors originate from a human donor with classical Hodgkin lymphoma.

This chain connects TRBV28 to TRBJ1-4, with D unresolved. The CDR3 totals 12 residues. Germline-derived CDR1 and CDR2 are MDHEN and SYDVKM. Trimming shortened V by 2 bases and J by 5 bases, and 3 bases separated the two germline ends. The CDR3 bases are TGTGCCAGCAGTTTACCAAATGAAAAACTGTTTTTT. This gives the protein CASSLPNEKLFF.

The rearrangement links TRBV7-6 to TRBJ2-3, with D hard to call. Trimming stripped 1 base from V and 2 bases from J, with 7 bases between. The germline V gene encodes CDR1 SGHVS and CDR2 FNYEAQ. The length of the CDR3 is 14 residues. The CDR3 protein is CASSLGLFTDTQYF. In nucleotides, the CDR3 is TGTGCCAGCAGCTTAGGGCTTTTCACAGATACGCAGTATTTT.

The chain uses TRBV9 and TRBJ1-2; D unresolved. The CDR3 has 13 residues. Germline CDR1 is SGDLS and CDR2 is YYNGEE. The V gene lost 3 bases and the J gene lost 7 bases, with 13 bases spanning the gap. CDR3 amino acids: CASSASLRVGYTF. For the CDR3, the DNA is TGTGCCAGCAGCGCATCGTTACGGGTTGGCTACACCTTC.

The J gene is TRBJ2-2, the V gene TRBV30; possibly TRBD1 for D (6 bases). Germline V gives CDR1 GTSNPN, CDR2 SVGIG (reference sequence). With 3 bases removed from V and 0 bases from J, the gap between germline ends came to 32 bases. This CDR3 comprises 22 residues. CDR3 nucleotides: TGTGCCTGGAGATTCAAAATCGAGAAACAGGGTCCCGCGGTCACGAACACCGGGGAGCTGTTTTTT. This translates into CAWRFKIEKQGPAVTNTGELFF.

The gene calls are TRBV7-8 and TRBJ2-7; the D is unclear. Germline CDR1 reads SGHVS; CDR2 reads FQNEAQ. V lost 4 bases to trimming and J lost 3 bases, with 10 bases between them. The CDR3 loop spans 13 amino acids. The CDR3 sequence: CASSSTYNYEQYF. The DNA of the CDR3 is TGTGCCAGCAGCTCAACATATAACTACGAGCAGTACTTC.

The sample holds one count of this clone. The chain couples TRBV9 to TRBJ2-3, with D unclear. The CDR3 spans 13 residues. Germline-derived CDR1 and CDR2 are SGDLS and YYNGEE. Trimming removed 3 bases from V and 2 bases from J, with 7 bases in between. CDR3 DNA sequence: TGTGCCAGCAGCGCGGCCCTCACAGATACGCAGTATTTT. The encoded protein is CASSAALTDTQYF.

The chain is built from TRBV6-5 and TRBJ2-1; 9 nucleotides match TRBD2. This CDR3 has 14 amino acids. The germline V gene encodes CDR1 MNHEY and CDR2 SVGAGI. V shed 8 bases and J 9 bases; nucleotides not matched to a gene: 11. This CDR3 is CASSTSGHSSEQFF. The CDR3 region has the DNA TGTGCCAGCTCAACTAGCGGGCATTCATCTGAGCAGTTCTTC.

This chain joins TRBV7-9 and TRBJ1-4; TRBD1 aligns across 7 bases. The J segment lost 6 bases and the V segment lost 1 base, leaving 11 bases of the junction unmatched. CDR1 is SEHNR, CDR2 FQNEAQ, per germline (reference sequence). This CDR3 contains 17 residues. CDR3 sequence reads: CASSLGRGNVLHEKLFF. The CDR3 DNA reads TGTGCCAGCAGCTTAGGCAGGGGGAACGTTCTACATGAAAAACTGTTTTTT.

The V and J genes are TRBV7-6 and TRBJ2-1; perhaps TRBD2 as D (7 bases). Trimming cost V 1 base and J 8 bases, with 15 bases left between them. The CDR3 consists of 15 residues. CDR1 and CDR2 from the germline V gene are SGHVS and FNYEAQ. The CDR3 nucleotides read TGTGCCAGCAGCTTAGAGAGGGGGGGCCAGGATGAGCAGTTCTTC. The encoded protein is CASSLERGGQDEQFF.

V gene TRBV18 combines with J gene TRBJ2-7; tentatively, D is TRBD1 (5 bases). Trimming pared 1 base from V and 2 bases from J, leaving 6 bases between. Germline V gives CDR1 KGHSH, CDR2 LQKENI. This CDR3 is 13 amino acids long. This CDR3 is CASSPQGPYEQYF. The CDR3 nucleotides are TGTGCCAGCTCACCACAGGGGCCCTACGAGCAGTACTTC.

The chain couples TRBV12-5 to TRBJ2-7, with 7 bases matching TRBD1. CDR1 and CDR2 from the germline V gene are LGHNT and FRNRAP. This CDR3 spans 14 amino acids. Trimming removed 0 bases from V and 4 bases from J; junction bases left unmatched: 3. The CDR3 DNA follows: TGTGCTAGTGGTTTGGTAAGGGGGCCGTACGAGCAGTACTTC. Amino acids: CASGLVRGPYEQYF.

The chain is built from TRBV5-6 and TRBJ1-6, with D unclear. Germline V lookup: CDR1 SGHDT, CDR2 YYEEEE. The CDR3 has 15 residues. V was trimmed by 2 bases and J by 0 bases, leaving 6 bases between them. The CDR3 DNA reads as TGTGCCAGCAGCTTCGGGTTCTCCTATAATTCACCCCTCCACTTT. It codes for CASSFGFSYNSPLHF.

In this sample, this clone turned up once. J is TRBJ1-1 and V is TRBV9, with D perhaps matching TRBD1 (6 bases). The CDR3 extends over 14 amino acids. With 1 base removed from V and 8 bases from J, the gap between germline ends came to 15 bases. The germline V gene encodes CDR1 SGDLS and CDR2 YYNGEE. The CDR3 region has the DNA TGTGCCAGCAGCGTAAGCCCCTTTGACAGGGAAGCTTTCTTT. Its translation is CASSVSPFDREAFF.

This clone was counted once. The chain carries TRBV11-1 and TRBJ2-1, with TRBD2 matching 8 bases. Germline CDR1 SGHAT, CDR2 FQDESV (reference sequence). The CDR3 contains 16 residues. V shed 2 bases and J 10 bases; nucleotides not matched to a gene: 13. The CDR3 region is CASSLRSGGGHGEQFF. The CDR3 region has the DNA TGTGCCAGCAGCTTACGAAGCGGGGGAGGACACGGCGAGCAGTTCTTC.

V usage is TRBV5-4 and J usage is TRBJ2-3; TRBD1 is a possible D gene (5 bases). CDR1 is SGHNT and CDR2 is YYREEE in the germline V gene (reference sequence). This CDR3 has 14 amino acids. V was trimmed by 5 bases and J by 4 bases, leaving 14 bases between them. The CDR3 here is CASRQGNSADTQYF. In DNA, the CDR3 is TGTGCCAGCAGGCAGGGAAATAGTGCAGATACGCAGTATTTT.